This TCR beta chain was profiled in a study of CD8 T cells in Susac syndrome. This clonotype is a singleton in its sample. The study sequenced TCR beta in blood CD8+ and CD4+ T cells. FACS was used to enrich TEMRA cells, whereas the CD8+ and CD4+ T cells were obtained by negative isolation. The CDR3 covers 13 residues. With V trimmed by 1 base and J by 12 bases, 4 bases remained unmatched. Germline V gene sequence: CDR1 KGHDR, CDR2 SFDVKD. RNA in amounts of roughly 0.5 to 1 ug was reverse transcribed with random hexamers. With immunoSEQ multiplex PCR, TCR beta CDR3 was amplified across 54 Vbeta and 13 Jbeta. TCRdb reprocessed the immunoSEQ multiplex PCR reads with MiXCR, giving one entry per CDR3 protein. The sample consists of approximately 300,000 distinct CDR3 sequences, approximately 85% of them appearing once.

This clonotype originated in a human donor with multiple sclerosis. The rearrangement links TRBV24-1 to TRBJ2-2; 7 nucleotides align to TRBD2. Material for sequencing was CD8+ T cells from PBMCs. The CDR3 reads CATSDLPGGKLFF. CDR3 DNA sequence: TGTGCCACCAGTGATTTACCCGGGGGGAAGCTGTTTTTT.